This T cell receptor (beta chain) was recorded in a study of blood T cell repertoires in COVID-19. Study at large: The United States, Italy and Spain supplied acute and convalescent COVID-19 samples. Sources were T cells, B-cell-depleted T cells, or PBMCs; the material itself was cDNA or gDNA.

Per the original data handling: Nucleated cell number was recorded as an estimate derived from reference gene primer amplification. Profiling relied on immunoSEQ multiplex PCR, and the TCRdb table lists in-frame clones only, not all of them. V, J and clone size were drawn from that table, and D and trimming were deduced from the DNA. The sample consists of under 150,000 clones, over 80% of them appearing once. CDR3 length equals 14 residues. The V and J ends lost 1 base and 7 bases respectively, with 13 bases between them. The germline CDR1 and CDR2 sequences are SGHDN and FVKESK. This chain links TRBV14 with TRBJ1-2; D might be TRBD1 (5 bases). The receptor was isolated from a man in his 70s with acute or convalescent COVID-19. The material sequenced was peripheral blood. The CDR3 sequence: CASSQGPGGSGYTF. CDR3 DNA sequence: TGTGCCAGCAGCCAAGGACCGGGGGGTAGTGGCTACACCTTC. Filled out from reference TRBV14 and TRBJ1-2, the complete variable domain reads EAGVTQFPSHSVIEKGQTVTLRCDPISGHDNLYWYRRVMGKEIKFLLHFVKESKQDESGMPNNRFLAERTGGTYSTLKVQPAELEDSGVYFCASSQGPGGSGYTFGSGTRLTVV.